The rows below give T cell receptor beta chains drawn from one sample of a study of T-cell memory formation after mild COVID-19. TCRdb redid the calling of the 5' RACE reads with MiXCR, one entry per CDR3 protein. The table shows roughly 500,000 distinct CDR3 sequences, with around 20% occurring only once. Material for sequencing was PBMCs or a T cell subset sorted from them (not recorded which). The receptors were sampled from an adult woman who had mild COVID-19 (a few samples of this study predate the infection). Cell type and time point are not known. The CDR3 runs from the conserved cysteine through the conserved F or W. A D gene is named only where the DNA matches it firmly. Not all rows give a size; the values are once, few, many and, for expanded clones, a class.

d_call: .; v_call: TRBV6-1; j_call: TRBJ2-1; clone_size: few; cdr3_nt: TGTGCCAGCGGACCCCCCTACGCGGGTGAGCAGTTCTTC; cdr3_aa: CASGPPYAGEQFF
d_call: .; v_call: TRBV7-9; j_call: TRBJ1-6; clone_size: few; cdr3_nt: TGTGCCAGCAGAACCGGGACACTTAATTCACCCCTCCACTTT; cdr3_aa: CASRTGTLNSPLHF
d_call: .; v_call: TRBV5-5; j_call: TRBJ1-3; clone_size: .; cdr3_nt: TGTGCCAGCAGCTTATTGAGCGGTACTGGAAACACCATATATTTT; cdr3_aa: CASSLLSGTGNTIYF
d_call: .; v_call: TRBV9; j_call: TRBJ1-2; clone_size: .; cdr3_nt: TGTGCCAGCAGCCCAGCTGGAGGGTCCTCCTATGGCTACACCTTC; cdr3_aa: CASSPAGGSSYGYTF
d_call: TRBD2; v_call: TRBV2; j_call: TRBJ2-2; clone_size: few; cdr3_nt: TGTGCCAGCAGTTCCACGGGGGGGCTGCGCACCGGGGAGCTGTTTTTT; cdr3_aa: CASSSTGGLRTGELFF
d_call: TRBD1; v_call: TRBV6-5; j_call: TRBJ2-1; clone_size: few; cdr3_nt: TGTGCCAGCAGGGCGACAGGGGTCTCCTACAATGAGCAGTTCTTC; cdr3_aa: CASRATGVSYNEQFF
d_call: TRBD1; v_call: TRBV18; j_call: TRBJ1-2; clone_size: few; cdr3_nt: TGTGCCAGCTCACCGAACACCGGGACAGGAGGACATGGCTACACCTTC; cdr3_aa: CASSPNTGTGGHGYTF
d_call: .; v_call: TRBV9; j_call: TRBJ2-5; clone_size: few; cdr3_nt: TGTGCCAGCAGCGAGGGGAACAGGGCGGAGACCCAGTACTTC; cdr3_aa: CASSEGNRAETQYF
d_call: .; v_call: TRBV7-9; j_call: TRBJ2-7; clone_size: .; cdr3_nt: TGTGCCAGCAGCTCACTATCCGGGGGAAGGCACGAGCAGTACTTC; cdr3_aa: CASSSLSGGRHEQYF
d_call: TRBD1; v_call: TRBV12-3/TRBV12-4; j_call: TRBJ2-7; clone_size: few; cdr3_nt: TGTGCCAGCAGTCCCGGGGACAGGGGCCACGAGCAGTACTTC; cdr3_aa: CASSPGDRGHEQYF
d_call: .; v_call: TRBV12-3/TRBV12-4; j_call: TRBJ2-7; clone_size: many; cdr3_nt: TGTGCCAGCAGCTCGGGGACGACCTACGAGCAGTACTTC; cdr3_aa: CASSSGTTYEQYF
d_call: .; v_call: TRBV6-5; j_call: TRBJ1-6; clone_size: .; cdr3_nt: TGTGCCAGCAGTTACGGCCGGGGCTCTATGTTTTCACCCCTCCACTTT; cdr3_aa: CASSYGRGSMFSPLHF
d_call: .; v_call: TRBV23-1; j_call: TRBJ2-7; clone_size: .; cdr3_nt: TGCGCCAGCAGAATAGGGAGGAGCGAGCAGTACTTC; cdr3_aa: CASRIGRSEQYF
d_call: TRBD1; v_call: TRBV6-1; j_call: TRBJ1-1; clone_size: .; cdr3_nt: TGTGCCAGCAGTGAAATGTGGACAGGGGCGGGGTCCTCTGAAGCTTTCTTT; cdr3_aa: CASSEMWTGAGSSEAFF
d_call: TRBD1; v_call: TRBV9; j_call: TRBJ1-1; clone_size: .; cdr3_nt: TGTGCCAGCAGCGTAGGACAGGGGAGAGCTTTCTTT; cdr3_aa: CASSVGQGRAFF
d_call: .; v_call: TRBV28; j_call: TRBJ1-1; clone_size: few; cdr3_nt: TGTGCCAGCAGTTTAAATCCGGGAGCAGCTTTCTTT; cdr3_aa: CASSLNPGAAFF
d_call: .; v_call: TRBV7-6; j_call: TRBJ1-4; clone_size: few; cdr3_nt: TGTGCCAGCAGCCCGCCCTCAAGGGAAAAACTGTTTTTT; cdr3_aa: CASSPPSREKLFF
d_call: .; v_call: TRBV29-1; j_call: TRBJ2-7; clone_size: few; cdr3_nt: TGCAGCGTTGAAGGTCACCGGGAGAGACCCTACGAGCAGTACTTC; cdr3_aa: CSVEGHRERPYEQYF
d_call: .; v_call: TRBV5-1; j_call: TRBJ1-5; clone_size: .; cdr3_nt: TGCGCCAGCAGCTTGGGGCAGGGTGCGAATCAGCCCCAGCATTTT; cdr3_aa: CASSLGQGANQPQHF
d_call: .; v_call: TRBV2; j_call: TRBJ1-2; clone_size: .; cdr3_nt: TGTGCCAGCAGTGAGAGGACGCGACCTCATGGCTACACCTTC; cdr3_aa: CASSERTRPHGYTF
d_call: .; v_call: TRBV24-1; j_call: TRBJ2-7; clone_size: few; cdr3_nt: TGTGCCACCAGTACCCTCAGGGGCGGCATCTACGAGCAGTACTTC; cdr3_aa: CATSTLRGGIYEQYF
d_call: .; v_call: TRBV21-1; j_call: TRBJ2-7; clone_size: .; cdr3_nt: TGTGCCAGCAGCAAAGGAGGTGGGGGGACTAGATTCCGAGCTCAGCAGTACTTC; cdr3_aa: CASSKGGGGTRFRAQQYF
d_call: TRBD2; v_call: TRBV7-2; j_call: TRBJ2-2; clone_size: .; cdr3_nt: TGTGCCAGCAGCTTAGCGAAAGGACTAGCGGGAAGCGTAACCGGGGAGCTGTTTTTT; cdr3_aa: CASSLAKGLAGSVTGELFF
d_call: .; v_call: TRBV4-1; j_call: TRBJ2-7; clone_size: .; cdr3_nt: TGCGCCAGCAGTCCCAACACCGCGGGCTCCTACGAGCAGTACTTC; cdr3_aa: CASSPNTAGSYEQYF
d_call: TRBD1; v_call: TRBV6-5; j_call: TRBJ2-5; clone_size: many; cdr3_nt: TGTGCCAGCAGCAGAGACAGGGGAAGGCAAGAGACCCAGTACTTC; cdr3_aa: CASSRDRGRQETQYF
d_call: TRBD2; v_call: TRBV30; j_call: TRBJ2-1; clone_size: .; cdr3_nt: TGTGCCTGGAGTGTACTAGCGGGAAATGAGCAGTTCTTC; cdr3_aa: CAWSVLAGNEQFF
d_call: .; v_call: TRBV5-1; j_call: TRBJ1-1; clone_size: .; cdr3_nt: TGCGCCAGCGCACTGAAATTGAACACTGAAGCTTTCTTT; cdr3_aa: CASALKLNTEAFF
d_call: TRBD2; v_call: TRBV11-3; j_call: TRBJ2-5; clone_size: .; cdr3_nt: TGTGCCAGCAGCCCGGCTAGCGGACAAGAGACCCAGTACTTC; cdr3_aa: CASSPASGQETQYF
d_call: TRBD1; v_call: TRBV27; j_call: TRBJ2-6; clone_size: few; cdr3_nt: TGTGCCAGCAGTTTACATACAGGGGGCCACTCTGGGGCCAACGTCCTGACTTTC; cdr3_aa: CASSLHTGGHSGANVLTF
d_call: TRBD2; v_call: TRBV4-1; j_call: TRBJ2-7; clone_size: .; cdr3_nt: TGCGCCAGCAGCCAAGGCGGTAGCGGGGCCCTCTCCTACGAGCAGTACTTC; cdr3_aa: CASSQGGSGALSYEQYF
d_call: .; v_call: TRBV20-1; j_call: TRBJ2-5; clone_size: few; cdr3_nt: TGCAGCATTGTCCGGCCAGCCGGGGAGACCCAGTACTTC; cdr3_aa: CSIVRPAGETQYF
d_call: TRBD2; v_call: TRBV5-1; j_call: TRBJ2-3; clone_size: .; cdr3_nt: TGCGCCAGCAGCGGGAGGGGCGCGGGTAGCACAGATACGCAGTATTTT; cdr3_aa: CASSGRGAGSTDTQYF
d_call: TRBD1; v_call: TRBV29-1; j_call: TRBJ2-7; clone_size: .; cdr3_nt: TGCAGCGCTATAGGACAGGCCTACGAGCAGTACTTC; cdr3_aa: CSAIGQAYEQYF
d_call: TRBD2; v_call: TRBV7-9; j_call: TRBJ2-3; clone_size: .; cdr3_nt: TGTGCCAGCAGCTTAAGCGGGGGAGTAGATACGCAGTATTTT; cdr3_aa: CASSLSGGVDTQYF
d_call: .; v_call: TRBV29-1; j_call: TRBJ2-3; clone_size: many; cdr3_nt: TGCAGCGCCCGCCTGCTGGGGGTAACAGATACGCAGTATTTT; cdr3_aa: CSARLLGVTDTQYF
d_call: .; v_call: TRBV12-3/TRBV12-4; j_call: TRBJ2-7; clone_size: many; cdr3_nt: TGTGCCAGCAGTTTCGCTCTGGGCCCGGCCTACGAGCAGTACTTC; cdr3_aa: CASSFALGPAYEQYF
d_call: TRBD2; v_call: TRBV7-6; j_call: TRBJ2-1; clone_size: few; cdr3_nt: TGTGCCAGCAGCCTGGGGACTAGTTCCATCGATGAGCAGTTCTTC; cdr3_aa: CASSLGTSSIDEQFF
d_call: TRBD1; v_call: TRBV5-1; j_call: TRBJ1-4; clone_size: few; cdr3_nt: TGCGCCAGCAGCCGCGGGACAGGGGACCGCGAAAAACTGTTTTTT; cdr3_aa: CASSRGTGDREKLFF
d_call: .; v_call: TRBV5-6; j_call: TRBJ2-7; clone_size: .; cdr3_nt: TGTGCCAGCAGCTTGTACCGGGGGAACTCCTACGAGCAGTACTTC; cdr3_aa: CASSLYRGNSYEQYF
d_call: .; v_call: TRBV5-1; j_call: TRBJ2-5; clone_size: few; cdr3_nt: TGCGCCAGCTCGAAGGGGGGGACGCAAGAGACCCAGTACTTC; cdr3_aa: CASSKGGTQETQYF
d_call: TRBD1; v_call: TRBV12-3/TRBV12-4; j_call: TRBJ2-1; clone_size: .; cdr3_nt: TGTGCCAGCACCCCCCTGGGGACAGAGACTGGTGAGCAGTTCTTC; cdr3_aa: CASTPLGTETGEQFF
d_call: TRBD2; v_call: TRBV7-2; j_call: TRBJ2-5; clone_size: few; cdr3_nt: TGTGCCAGCAGCGTCGAACTAGCGGGGGTCAAGACCCAGTACTTC; cdr3_aa: CASSVELAGVKTQYF
d_call: TRBD1; v_call: TRBV7-9; j_call: TRBJ2-7; clone_size: few; cdr3_nt: TGTGCCAGCAGCGAGGGACAGGGGACCGAGCAGTACTTC; cdr3_aa: CASSEGQGTEQYF
d_call: TRBD2; v_call: TRBV7-3; j_call: TRBJ2-1; clone_size: many; cdr3_nt: TGTGCCAGCAGCTTGGGGACTAGCGGGTACAATGAGCAGTTCTTC; cdr3_aa: CASSLGTSGYNEQFF
d_call: TRBD2; v_call: TRBV20-1; j_call: TRBJ2-7; clone_size: few; cdr3_nt: TGCAGTGCTGAGGGGACTAGTAATGGCGAGCAGTACTTC; cdr3_aa: CSAEGTSNGEQYF
d_call: .; v_call: TRBV7-9; j_call: TRBJ2-1; clone_size: .; cdr3_nt: TGTGCCAGCAGCTTAGAGGCCAGAGAGCAGTTCTTC; cdr3_aa: CASSLEAREQFF
d_call: TRBD2; v_call: TRBV2; j_call: TRBJ2-7; clone_size: .; cdr3_nt: TGTGCCAGCGCCGGCGGTAGCGGGGGGACCTACGAGCAGTACTTC; cdr3_aa: CASAGGSGGTYEQYF
d_call: .; v_call: TRBV29-1; j_call: TRBJ1-1; clone_size: few; cdr3_nt: TGCAGCGTTGATTCGAGGCGGATGAACACTGAAGCTTTCTTT; cdr3_aa: CSVDSRRMNTEAFF
d_call: .; v_call: TRBV21-1; j_call: TRBJ2-3; clone_size: few; cdr3_nt: TGTGCCAGCAGCCCGAGGGGCCTAGCGGGGGAGTGCACAGATACGCAGTATTTT; cdr3_aa: CASSPRGLAGECTDTQYF
d_call: .; v_call: TRBV7-2; j_call: TRBJ2-7; clone_size: .; cdr3_nt: TGTGCCAGCAGCCAGGAAGGCTCACCCAGCTCCTACGAGCAGTACTTC; cdr3_aa: CASSQEGSPSSYEQYF
d_call: .; v_call: TRBV27; j_call: TRBJ1-1; clone_size: few; cdr3_nt: TGTGCCAGCGGGGGGCGAGGAGCCAACACTGAAGCTTTCTTT; cdr3_aa: CASGGRGANTEAFF
d_call: .; v_call: TRBV30; j_call: TRBJ2-4; clone_size: once; cdr3_nt: TGTGCCTGGAGTTCGGGCCTAGCCAAAAACATTCAGTACTTC; cdr3_aa: CAWSSGLAKNIQYF